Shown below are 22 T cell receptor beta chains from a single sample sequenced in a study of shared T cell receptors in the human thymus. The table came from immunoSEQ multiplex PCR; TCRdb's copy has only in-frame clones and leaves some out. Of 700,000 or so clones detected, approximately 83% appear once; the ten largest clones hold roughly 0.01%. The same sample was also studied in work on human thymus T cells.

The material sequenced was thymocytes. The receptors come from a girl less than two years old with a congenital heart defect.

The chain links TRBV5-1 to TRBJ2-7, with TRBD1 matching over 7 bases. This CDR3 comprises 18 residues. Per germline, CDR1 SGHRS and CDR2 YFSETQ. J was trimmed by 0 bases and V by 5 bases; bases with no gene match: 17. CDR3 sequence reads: CASRLAEQGVMNSYEQYF. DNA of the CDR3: TGCGCCAGCAGACTGGCGGAGCAGGGGGTGATGAACTCCTACGAGCAGTACTTC.

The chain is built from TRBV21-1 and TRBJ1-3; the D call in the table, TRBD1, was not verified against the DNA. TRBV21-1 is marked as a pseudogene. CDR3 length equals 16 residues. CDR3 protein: CASSKDGQSSGNTIYF. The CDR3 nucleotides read TGTGCCAGCAGCAAAGACGGACAGAGCTCTGGAAACACCATATATTTT.

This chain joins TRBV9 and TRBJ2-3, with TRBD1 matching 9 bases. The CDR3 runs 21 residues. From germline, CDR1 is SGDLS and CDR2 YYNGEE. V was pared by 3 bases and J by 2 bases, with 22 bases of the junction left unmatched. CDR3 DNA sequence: TGTGCCAGCAGCGGAAAATTTAGGACAGGGGTCCCACATGCAGCCACAGATACGCAGTATTTT. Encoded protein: CASSGKFRTGVPHAATDTQYF.

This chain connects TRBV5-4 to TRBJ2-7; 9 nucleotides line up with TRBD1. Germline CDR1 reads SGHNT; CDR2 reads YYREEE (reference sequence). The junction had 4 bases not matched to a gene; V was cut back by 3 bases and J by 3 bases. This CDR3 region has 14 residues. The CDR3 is CASSSDRGLYEQYF. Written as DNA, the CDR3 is TGTGCCAGCAGCTCGGACAGGGGTCTCTACGAGCAGTACTTC.

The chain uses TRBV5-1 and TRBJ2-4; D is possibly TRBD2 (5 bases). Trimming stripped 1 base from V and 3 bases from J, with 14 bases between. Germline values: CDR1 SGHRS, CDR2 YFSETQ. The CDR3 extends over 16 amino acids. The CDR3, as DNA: TGCGCCAGCAGCTTGTTCGTAGGAGGTGGCAAAAACATTCAGTACTTC. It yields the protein CASSLFVGGGKNIQYF. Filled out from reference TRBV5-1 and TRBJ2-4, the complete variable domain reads KAGVTQTPRYLIKTRGQQVTLSCSPISGHRSVSWYQQTPGQGLQFLFEYFSETQRNKGNFPGRFSGRQFSNSRSEMNVSTLELGDSALYLCASSLFVGGGKNIQYFGAGTRLSVL.

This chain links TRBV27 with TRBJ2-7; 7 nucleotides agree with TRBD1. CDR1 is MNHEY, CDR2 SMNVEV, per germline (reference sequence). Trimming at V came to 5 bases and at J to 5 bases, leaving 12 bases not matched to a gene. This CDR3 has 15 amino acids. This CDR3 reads CASSKPRQGVDEQYF. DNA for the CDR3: TGTGCCAGCAGTAAACCACGACAGGGTGTGGACGAGCAGTACTTC.

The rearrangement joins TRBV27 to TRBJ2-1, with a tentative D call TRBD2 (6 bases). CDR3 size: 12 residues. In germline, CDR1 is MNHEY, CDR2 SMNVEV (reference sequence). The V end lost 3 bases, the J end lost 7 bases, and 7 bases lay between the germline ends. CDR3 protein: CASSLGGNEQFF. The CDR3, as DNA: TGTGCCAGCAGTTTGGGGGGAAATGAGCAGTTCTTC.

CDR3 protein: CALPDRTNYGYTF. The CDR3 region has the DNA TGTGCCCTCCCCGACAGAACTAACTATGGCTACACCTTC. The chain uses TRBV30 and TRBJ1-2; D perhaps matches TRBD1 (5 bases). The CDR3 totals 13 residues. Germline assignment: CDR1 GTSNPN and CDR2 SVGIG (reference sequence). V was shortened by 8 bases and J by 0 bases, with 13 bases between the two germline ends.

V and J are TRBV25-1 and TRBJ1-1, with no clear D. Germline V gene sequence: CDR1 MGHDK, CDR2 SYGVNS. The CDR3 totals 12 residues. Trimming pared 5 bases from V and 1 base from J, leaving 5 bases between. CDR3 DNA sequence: TGTGCCAGCAGTCACGGGAACACTGAAGCTTTCTTT. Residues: CASSHGNTEAFF. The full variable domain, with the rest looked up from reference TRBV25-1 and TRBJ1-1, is EADIYQTPRYLVIGTGKKITLECSQTMGHDKMYWYQQDPGMELHLIHYSYGVNSTEKGDLSSESTVSRIRTEHFPLTLESARPSHTSQYLCASSHGNTEAFFGQGTRLTVV.

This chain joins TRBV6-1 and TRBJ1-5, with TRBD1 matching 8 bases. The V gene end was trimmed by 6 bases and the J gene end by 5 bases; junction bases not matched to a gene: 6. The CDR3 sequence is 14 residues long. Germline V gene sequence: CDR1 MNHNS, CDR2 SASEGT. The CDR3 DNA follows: TGTGCCAGCAGGGCGGACAGGGATCATCAGCCCCAGCATTTT. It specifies CASRADRDHQPQHF.

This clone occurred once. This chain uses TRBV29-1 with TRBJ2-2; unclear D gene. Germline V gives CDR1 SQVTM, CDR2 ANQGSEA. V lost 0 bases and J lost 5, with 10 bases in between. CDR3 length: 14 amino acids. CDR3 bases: TGCAGCGTTGAAGATCAAAGAGAAACCGGGGAGCTGTTTTTT. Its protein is CSVEDQRETGELFF.

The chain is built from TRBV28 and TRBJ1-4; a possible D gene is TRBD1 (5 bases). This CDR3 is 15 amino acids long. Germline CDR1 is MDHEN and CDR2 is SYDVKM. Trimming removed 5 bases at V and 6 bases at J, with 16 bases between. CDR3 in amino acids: CASSPPRGVDEKLFF. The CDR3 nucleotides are TGTGCCAGCAGTCCGCCCCGGGGGGTGGATGAAAAACTGTTTTTT.

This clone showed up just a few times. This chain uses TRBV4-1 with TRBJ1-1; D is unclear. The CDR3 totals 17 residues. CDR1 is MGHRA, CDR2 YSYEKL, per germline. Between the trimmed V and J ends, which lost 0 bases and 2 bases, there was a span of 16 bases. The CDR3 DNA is TGCGCCAGCAGCCAAGATCTTCCCCGGGAAGCAAACACTGAAGCTTTCTTT. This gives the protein CASSQDLPREANTEAFF.

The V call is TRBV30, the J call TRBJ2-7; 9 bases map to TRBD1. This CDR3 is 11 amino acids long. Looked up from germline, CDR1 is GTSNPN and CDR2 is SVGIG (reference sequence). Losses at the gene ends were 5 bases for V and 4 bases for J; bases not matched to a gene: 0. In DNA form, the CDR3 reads TGTGCCTGGGGGACAGGGTACGAGCAGTACTTC. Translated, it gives CAWGTGYEQYF.

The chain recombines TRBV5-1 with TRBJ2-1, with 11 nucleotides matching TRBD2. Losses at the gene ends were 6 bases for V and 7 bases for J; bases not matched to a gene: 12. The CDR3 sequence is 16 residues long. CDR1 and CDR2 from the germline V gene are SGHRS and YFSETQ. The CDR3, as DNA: TGCGCCAGCAACCCTGTGGAGTCTAGCGGGGGGAATGAGCAGTTCTTC. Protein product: CASNPVESSGGNEQFF.

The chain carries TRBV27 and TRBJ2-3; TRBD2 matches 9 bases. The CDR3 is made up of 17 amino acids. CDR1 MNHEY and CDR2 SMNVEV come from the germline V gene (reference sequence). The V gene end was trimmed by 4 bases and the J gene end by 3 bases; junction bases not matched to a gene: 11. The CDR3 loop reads CASSSGASGDQTDTQYF. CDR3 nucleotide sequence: TGTGCCAGCAGTTCGGGGGCTAGCGGGGACCAAACAGATACGCAGTATTTT.

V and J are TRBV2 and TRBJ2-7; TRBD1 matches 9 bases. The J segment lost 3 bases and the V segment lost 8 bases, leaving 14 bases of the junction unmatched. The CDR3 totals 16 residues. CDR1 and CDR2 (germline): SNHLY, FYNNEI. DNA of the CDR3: TGTGCCAGCGGCCCCGCGAAACAGGGGGCGGACTACGAGCAGTACTTC. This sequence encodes CASGPAKQGADYEQYF.

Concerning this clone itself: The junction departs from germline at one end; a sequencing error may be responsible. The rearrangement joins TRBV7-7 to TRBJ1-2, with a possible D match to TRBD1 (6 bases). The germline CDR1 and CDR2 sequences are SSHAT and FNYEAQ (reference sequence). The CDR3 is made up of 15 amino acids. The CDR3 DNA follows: TGTGCTAGCAGCTCGCAAAACAGGGTAAACTATGGCTACACCTTC. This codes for CASSSQNRVNYGYTF.

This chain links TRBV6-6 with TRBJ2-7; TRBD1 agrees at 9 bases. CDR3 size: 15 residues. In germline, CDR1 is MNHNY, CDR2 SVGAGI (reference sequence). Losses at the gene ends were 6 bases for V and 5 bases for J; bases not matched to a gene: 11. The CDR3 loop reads CASSLRGTGRHEQYF. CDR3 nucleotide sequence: TGTGCCAGCAGCCTCCGTGGGACAGGGAGGCACGAGCAGTACTTC.

The CDR3 DNA sequence: TGTGCCAGCAGTTCCACCAGGGTGGCCATCTCCTATAATTCACCCCTCCACTTT. This codes for CASSSTRVAISYNSPLHF. The chain links TRBV28 to TRBJ1-6, with D possibly TRBD1 on 5 matching bases. Germline loops: CDR1 MDHEN, CDR2 SYDVKM. Trimming shortened V by 4 bases and J by 0 bases, and 16 bases separated the two germline ends. The CDR3 covers 18 residues.

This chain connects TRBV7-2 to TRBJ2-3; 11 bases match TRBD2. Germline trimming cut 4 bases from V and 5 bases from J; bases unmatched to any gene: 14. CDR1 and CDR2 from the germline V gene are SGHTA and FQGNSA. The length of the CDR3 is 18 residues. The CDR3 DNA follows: TGTGCCAGCAGCTCCATAAAGTCACTAGCGGGGGCCTTAGATACGCAGTATTTT. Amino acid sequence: CASSSIKSLAGALDTQYF.

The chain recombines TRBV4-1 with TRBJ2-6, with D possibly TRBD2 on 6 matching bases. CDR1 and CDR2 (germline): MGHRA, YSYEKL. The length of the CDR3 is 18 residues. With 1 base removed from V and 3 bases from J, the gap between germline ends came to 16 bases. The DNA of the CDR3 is TGCGCCAGCAGCCAAGGGGACCGTCGGAGGGATGGGGCCAACGTCCTGACTTTC. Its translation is CASSQGDRRRDGANVLTF.